This T cell receptor (beta chain) was captured in a study of blood T cell repertoires in COVID-19 (dated by TCRdb to about 2020). For the study in its entirety: The collaborator samples originated in the United States, Italy and Spain and spanned the acute and convalescent phases of COVID-19. The material from the prospective study consisted of cDNA or gDNA derived from T cells, B-cell-depleted T cells, or PBMCs. Subjects who had been exposed to COVID-19, were actively infected with it, or had recovered from it provided the deeply sampled blood TCRbeta repertoires that made up the dataset. The repertoires were made available in a free public database intended to serve as a resource for research on the immune response to SARS-CoV-2. The samples were drawn from two sources: the first 160 participants of the ongoing ImmuneRACE study, and 1,200 or so subjects contributed by 6 global collaborators. A de-identified subject ID, COVID-19 status, age in years and sex were almost always included in the sample metadata. Where available, HLA class I and class II types were taken from metadata supplied by the sample provider and were not determined by assay-based typing.

General findings and caveats noted by the study authors: The quantity of clinical and demographic metadata differed by source and by participant and was supplied without curation.

The collaborating institutions used their own protocols to collect whole blood in K2EDTA tubes. Collaborator samples were shipped for TCRbeta analysis as frozen whole blood, isolated PBMCs, or DNA extracted from either sample type. TCRbeta CDR3 regions were amplified from genomic DNA using the immunoSEQ Assay, a bias-controlled multiplex PCR. As for the original processing: The number of nucleated cells in each sample was estimated by amplification of reference gene primers within the assay. To quantify the absolute abundance of each unique TCRbeta CDR3 rearrangement, sequence reads were collapsed and filtered. For each sample, productive Simpson clonality was calculated as the square root of Simpson's diversity index across productive rearrangements. Imported from immuneACCESS, the table was reduced by TCRdb to in-frame sequences with V and J called. These copies leave out some clones; in studies compared against another copy, an unresolved V gene accounts for under half, and the cause of the remainder is not known. The DNA was the basis for D and trimming; V, J and clone size are from that table. The sample profile shows about 130,000 clones; about 80% of them were found once. The top ten hold approximately 12% of the sample.

Details on this clone: Its target antigen remains unknown. No quality values exist for individual bases; no much larger clone is one base distant.

The CDR3, from cysteine to phenylalanine, totals 14 residues. Only CDR3 DNA is held: 42 bases, read in frame from base 1. The junction carries 21 bases between V and J, which are trimmed by 8 bases and 8 bases respectively. For CDR1 and CDR2, the germline V gene lists ENHRY and SYGVKD. The receptor comes from a woman aged 55-69 years with acute or convalescent COVID-19. This receptor chain uses TRBV10-3 and TRBJ1-2; TRBD1 is possibly the D segment (5 matching bases). The sample comprised peripheral blood. The nucleotide sequence is given as TGTGCCATCTTATCTGGGGCCGCTGAAACGGGCTACACCTTC. Protein translation: CAILSGAAETGYTF.